The subject of this entry is one T cell receptor beta chain. What it binds is unknown. This record belongs to a study of CD8 T cells in ankylosing spondylitis. One entry per CDR3 protein, called by TCRdb with MiXCR from the 5' RACE reads. The profile shows about 200,000 distinct CDR3 sequences, around 24% of them singletons. J lost 4 bases, V lost 0 bases, and 5 bases had no gene match. The CDR3 has 16 residues. CDR1 is SGHRS, CDR2 YFSETQ, per germline. Study-wide findings and caveats: Reported data indicate significant enrichment of disease-linked clones within matched ankylosing spondylitis synovial fluid. Reactive arthritis synovial fluid and blood were previously reported to contain some motif variants. It appeared that ankylosing spondylitis blood was characterized by a TCR beta motif of several highly homologous variants. Disease-linked clones were CD8+ and relatively rare in peripheral blood.

Sequences were obtained from blood, either unsorted or a sorted T cell fraction (not recorded which). The TCR was taken from a male donor with ankylosing spondylitis or in good health (not recorded which). The gene calls are TRBV5-1 and TRBJ2-7; 12 nucleotides align to TRBD2. CDR3 residues: CASSLGLAGEVYEQYF. CDR3 sequence (DNA): TGCGCCAGCAGCTTGGGACTAGCGGGAGAAGTATACGAGCAGTACTTC. Based on the CDR3 plus reference TRBV5-1 and TRBJ2-7, the full variable domain is KAGVTQTPRYLIKTRGQQVTLSCSPISGHRSVSWYQQTPGQGLQFLFEYFSETQRNKGNFPGRFSGRQFSNSRSEMNVSTLELGDSALYLCASSLGLAGEVYEQYFGPGTRLTVT.